The clone carrying this T cell receptor beta chain was recorded only once. These data belong to a study of blood T cell repertoires in COVID-19. Original analysis: Amplifying reference gene primers gave estimates of nucleated cell counts. Sequencing used immunoSEQ multiplex PCR; TCRdb keeps in-frame clones, though not all of them. The V and J calls and the clone size are those of that table, but D and trimming were determined from the DNA. The sample includes some 110,000 clones, roughly four fifths of them seen just once. Germline V CDR1 and CDR2: MGHRA, YSYEKL. This CDR3 has 16 residues. V lost 0 bases and J lost 0, with 9 bases in between.

The V call is TRBV4-1, the J call TRBJ1-5, with D maybe TRBD1 (6 bases). The source is a man in his 60s with acute or convalescent COVID-19. The sequenced sample consisted of peripheral blood. Here the CDR3 DNA reads TGCGCCAGCAGCCAAGATGGGGGCCGTAGCAATCAGCCCCAGCATTTT. This encodes CASSQDGGRSNQPQHF.